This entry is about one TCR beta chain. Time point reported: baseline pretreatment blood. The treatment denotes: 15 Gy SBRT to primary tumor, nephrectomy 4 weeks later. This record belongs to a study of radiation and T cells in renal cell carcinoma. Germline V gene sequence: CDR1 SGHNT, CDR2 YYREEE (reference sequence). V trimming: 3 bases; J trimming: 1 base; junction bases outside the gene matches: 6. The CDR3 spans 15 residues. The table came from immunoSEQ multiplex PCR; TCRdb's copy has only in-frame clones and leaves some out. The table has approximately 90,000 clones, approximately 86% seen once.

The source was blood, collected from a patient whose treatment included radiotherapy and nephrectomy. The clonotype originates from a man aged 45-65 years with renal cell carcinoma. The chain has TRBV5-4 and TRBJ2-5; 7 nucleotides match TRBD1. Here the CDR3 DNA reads TGTGCCAGCAGCTACCTAGGGGGCCTCCAAGAGACCCAGTACTTC. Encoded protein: CASSYLGGLQETQYF.